The clone carrying this T cell receptor beta chain appeared once. Its cognate antigen is unknown. The junction departs from the called germline gene at one end, perhaps through a read error. Repertoires were generated with immunoSEQ multiplex PCR, while TCRdb's copy carries only in-frame clones and drops some. This sample has around 190,000 clones, with approximately 94% found just once. The source of the sample is a study of T cell responses to AZD1222 COVID-19 vaccine. Germline CDR1 and CDR2: SEHNR and FQNEAQ (reference sequence). CDR3 length: 12 residues. Study-wide results and caveats: Spike-wide coverage was observed for vaccine-associated CD4 TCRs, with dominant responses at 160-218 and 743-854. Clonal diversity was possibly underestimated; the donors were predominantly white British and more often female.

Whether given at about 4 or about 12 weeks, second doses were pooled. V is TRBV7-9 and J is TRBJ2-7, with D perhaps matching TRBD1 or TRBD2 (7 bases each). This material consisted of peripheral blood, taken 28 days after the second AZD1222 dose. The clonotype comes from an adult who received the AZD1222 COVID-19 vaccine. The CDR3 sequence is CASSLEVSGTDF. DNA of the CDR3: TGTGCCAGCAGCTTAGAAGTAAGCGGGACAGACTTC.